This is a list of T cell receptor beta chains from one sample in a study of response to subunit inactivated influenza vaccine. TCRdb reanalysed the RT-PCR reads using MiXCR and keeps one entry per CDR3 protein. The sample has around 530,000 distinct CDR3 sequences; about 15% are singletons. This material consisted of CD4+ T cells sorted from PBMCs, taken about 24 months after vaccination. These receptors were collected from a man aged 50-75 years who received an inactivated influenza vaccine. The CDR3 runs from the conserved cysteine through the conserved F or W. D genes are given only for firm matches.

TRBJ2-2 | TRBD1 | TRBV12-3/TRBV12-4 | CASRRQGSTGELFF
TRBJ2-2 | - | TRBV14 | CASSQDGGELFF
TRBJ2-1 | TRBD1 | TRBV3-1 | CASRARDSYNEQFF
TRBJ1-5 | - | TRBV12-3/TRBV12-4 | CASSSRAGVGDQPQHF
TRBJ2-5 | TRBD1 | TRBV20-1 | CSASGDRGRGQETQYF
TRBJ2-2 | TRBD1 | TRBV5-4 | CASSDGTGGVTGELFF
TRBJ2-1 | - | TRBV5-1 | CASSLATLQGARIDEQFF
TRBJ2-3 | TRBD2 | TRBV7-8 | CASSVGTRNTQYF
TRBJ2-7 | TRBD2 | TRBV10-3 | CAISGASGSLNEQYF
TRBJ2-7 | - | TRBV12-3/TRBV12-4 | CASSRGWDRTYEQYF
TRBJ2-3 | TRBD2 | TRBV20-1 | CSAPITSGSPDTQYF
TRBJ2-5 | - | TRBV7-9 | CALEGKQTQYF
TRBJ2-3 | TRBD1 | TRBV7-2 | CASSLGTGLFTDTQYF
TRBJ1-6 | TRBD1 | TRBV28 | CASSPSGGDNSPLHF
TRBJ2-2 | - | TRBV15 | CATSRDRITGELFF
TRBJ1-6 | TRBD1 | TRBV20-1 | CSARDFPGRGGNSPLHF
TRBJ2-4 | - | TRBV5-1 | CASSLATTGAKNIQYF
TRBJ1-6 | - | TRBV4-2 | CASSQDDRNGKPLHF
TRBJ1-3 | - | TRBV10-1 | CASSETAGNTIYF
TRBJ2-2 | - | TRBV6-5 | CASSSVGMVLFF
TRBJ2-5 | TRBD2 | TRBV5-1 | CASSLGFGRAPETQYF
TRBJ1-2 | - | TRBV6-2/TRBV6-3 | CASRPLGSNYGYTF
TRBJ1-2 | TRBD1 | TRBV10-3 | CAISPEQGSNYGYTF
TRBJ1-2 | TRBD1 | TRBV29-1 | CSVGQGARGYTF
TRBJ2-7 | TRBD1 | TRBV3-1 | CASSPTGDHEQYF
TRBJ2-3 | - | TRBV29-1 | CTSTTQGGGTDTQYF
TRBJ2-1 | TRBD2 | TRBV29-1 | CSASGLAGGTYNEQFF
TRBJ2-1 | - | TRBV20-1 | CSAQRQHNEQFF
TRBJ2-1 | - | TRBV7-9 | CASSAPGAVGFF
TRBJ2-1 | - | TRBV7-9 | CASSLVSLGATSEQFF
TRBJ2-3 | TRBD2 | TRBV5-1 | CASSFSGRTADTQYF
TRBJ2-1 | - | TRBV7-2 | CASSLNAVNEQFF
TRBJ2-1 | TRBD2 | TRBV10-3 | CAISGQSGRASNEQFF
TRBJ1-6 | - | TRBV30 | CAWSGVKSSYNSPLHF
TRBJ2-7 | TRBD2 | TRBV10-2 | CASRLAGEAYEQYF
TRBJ2-2 | - | TRBV20-1 | CSATGGRDPGELFF
TRBJ1-5 | - | TRBV6-2/TRBV6-3 | CASSYRGSPLPQHF
TRBJ2-1 | TRBD1 | TRBV18 | CASSPGRDRGYNEQFF
TRBJ1-2 | - | TRBV6-5 | CASSYSSGGNYGYTF
TRBJ2-3 | TRBD2 | TRBV20-1 | CSARLAGADTQYF
TRBJ2-3 | - | TRBV28 | CASSKRGSGTDTQYF
TRBJ2-1 | - | TRBV7-7 | CASRSTSRPFNEQFF
TRBJ1-2 | TRBD1 | TRBV12-3/TRBV12-4 | CASSSRGTYTF
TRBJ1-4 | - | TRBV10-3 | CASTDSSTNEKLFF
TRBJ2-2 | - | TRBV4-3 | CASSLHVGGNTGELFF
TRBJ2-2 | - | TRBV9 | CASSVVSTTGELFF
TRBJ1-5 | - | TRBV20-1 | CSASGGNQPQHF
TRBJ1-2 | - | TRBV27 | CASTEGSGYGYTF
TRBJ2-1 | TRBD2 | TRBV3-1 | CASSLLGAVAGSTFGKQFF
TRBJ2-7 | TRBD1 | TRBV3-1 | CASSLDRNAYEQYF
TRBJ2-1 | - | TRBV20-1 | CSASSTHYNEQFF
TRBJ2-5 | TRBD2 | TRBV5-1 | CASSLAPAGDGETQYF
TRBJ2-1 | - | TRBV20-1 | CSAGRGQSSNEQFF
TRBJ2-1 | TRBD1 | TRBV20-1 | CSARGDRNNEQFF
TRBJ2-5 | - | TRBV20-1 | CSAVGPYQETQYF
TRBJ2-3 | - | TRBV15 | CATRTFGGVGTDTQYF
TRBJ1-1 | - | TRBV12-3/TRBV12-4 | CASSFEPGLTLMNTEAFF
TRBJ1-1 | TRBD1 | TRBV12-3/TRBV12-4 | CASTQTGGAGTEAFF
TRBJ2-7 | - | TRBV4-2 | CASSQGVDSYEQYF